This entry features one T cell receptor (beta chain) sequence. Its target is unknown. This sample's time point: newly diagnosed, previously untreated cHL patient sample. TCRdb's table, derived via immunoSEQ multiplex PCR, lists solely in-frame clones and lacks some. The data hold approximately 70,000 clones, with 93% observed a single time. The V gene lost 2 bases and the J gene lost 6 bases, with 5 bases spanning the gap. Germline assignment: CDR1 SEHNR and CDR2 FQNEAQ (reference sequence). CDR3 length equals 11 residues. This entry belongs to a study of PD-1 blockade in classical Hodgkin lymphoma. Regarding the study as a whole: Newly diagnosed patients were said to have less baseline TCR diversity than healthy donors did.

The chain employs TRBV7-9 and TRBJ2-7; D not resolved. This TCR came from a human donor with classical Hodgkin lymphoma. The material sequenced was peripheral blood mononuclear cells (PBMCs). This chain's CDR3 is CASSLKTEQYF. CDR3 DNA sequence: TGTGCCAGCAGCTTAAAGACCGAGCAGTACTTC.